Presented here are 6 T cell receptor beta chains from one specimen sequenced in a study of beta chain features in type 1 diabetes. As every portion of the isolated RNA was reverse transcribed, the sequencing read expressed TCRB transcripts. Sequenced by immunoSEQ multiplex PCR; TCRdb stores in-frame clones only, minus some. The sample records 810,000 or so clones, around a sixth being singletons. The specimen was naive CD4+ T cells from blood. Every receptor here comes from a woman between 18 and 29 years old in good health.

This clone was counted a few times. The V gene is TRBV18, the J gene TRBJ2-5; 8 nucleotides match TRBD2. The junction had 10 bases not matched to a gene; V was cut back by 2 bases and J by 5 bases. Germline V gives CDR1 KGHSH, CDR2 LQKENI. This CDR3 region has 16 residues. CDR3 in DNA: TGTGCCAGCTCACCAACGACTAGCGTCTCCCCCGAGACCCAGTACTTC. It is translated as CASSPTTSVSPETQYF.

This clone was observed a handful of times. This chain uses TRBV6-5 with TRBJ1-2; D unclear. The V end lost 2 bases, the J end lost 0 bases, and 7 bases lay between the germline ends. CDR3 length equals 14 residues. From germline, CDR1 is MNHEY and CDR2 SVGAGI. CDR3 in amino acids: CASSYGGTNYGYTF. CDR3 nucleotide sequence: TGTGCCAGCAGTTACGGCGGAACTAACTATGGCTACACCTTC.

The chain is built from TRBV7-2 and TRBJ2-4; possibly TRBD1 for D (6 bases). CDR3 size: 15 residues. CDR1 SGHTA and CDR2 FQGNSA come from the germline V gene. The V end lost 3 bases, the J end lost 3 bases, and 12 bases lay between the germline ends. This CDR3 reads CASSLRGNGKNIQYF. The CDR3 DNA sequence: TGTGCCAGCAGCTTGAGGGGGAACGGCAAAAACATTCAGTACTTC.

About this clone: Other nucleotide sequences from this sample produce the same CDR3. The chain recombines TRBV11-3 with TRBJ2-2; D might be TRBD2 (5 bases). The CDR3 sequence is 14 residues long. In germline, CDR1 is SGHNT, CDR2 YENEEA. The ends were cut back, 0 bases at V and 5 bases at J, with 7 bases in the middle. DNA of the CDR3: TGTGCCAGCAGCTTAGATCGGGGTACCGGGGAGCTGTTTTTT. It yields the protein CASSLDRGTGELFF.

The chain employs TRBV6-6 and TRBJ2-1; the D gene is possibly TRBD2 (6 bases). CDR3 size: 16 residues. Germline loops: CDR1 MNHNY, CDR2 SVGAGI (reference sequence). The V end lost 6 bases, the J end lost 0 bases, and 15 bases lay between the germline ends. The CDR3 sequence is CASSRNPGSSYNEQFF. CDR3 nucleotide sequence: TGTGCCAGCAGCCGAAATCCCGGGAGCTCCTACAATGAGCAGTTCTTC.

The J gene is TRBJ2-3, the V gene TRBV5-1; possibly TRBD2 for D (6 bases). Trimming left V 2 bases short and J 1 base short, with 8 bases between. Germline CDR1 reads SGHRS; CDR2 reads YFSETQ. The CDR3 has 14 residues. Written as DNA, the CDR3 is TGCGCCAGCAGCTTTGGAGGGGGCACAGATACGCAGTATTTT. It yields the protein CASSFGGGTDTQYF.